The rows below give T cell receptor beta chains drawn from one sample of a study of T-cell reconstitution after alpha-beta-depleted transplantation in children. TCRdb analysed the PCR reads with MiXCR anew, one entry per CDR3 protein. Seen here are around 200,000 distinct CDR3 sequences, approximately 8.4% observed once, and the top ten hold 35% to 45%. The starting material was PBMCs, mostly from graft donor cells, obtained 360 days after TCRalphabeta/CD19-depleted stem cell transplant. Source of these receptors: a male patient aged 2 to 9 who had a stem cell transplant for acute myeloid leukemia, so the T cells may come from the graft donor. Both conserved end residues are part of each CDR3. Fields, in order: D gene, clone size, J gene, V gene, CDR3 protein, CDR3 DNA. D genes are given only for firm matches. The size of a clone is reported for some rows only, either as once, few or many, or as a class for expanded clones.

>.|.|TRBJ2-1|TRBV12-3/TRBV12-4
CASRPFGRSNNEQFF
TGTGCCAGCAGGCCTTTCGGACGGAGTAACAATGAGCAGTTCTTC
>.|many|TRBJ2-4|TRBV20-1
CSARDLAAKNIQYF
TGCAGTGCTAGGGATTTGGCAGCCAAAAACATTCAGTACTTC
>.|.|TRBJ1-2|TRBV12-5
CASGGGGSYHYGYTF
TGTGCTAGTGGTGGGGGGGGGAGTTACCACTATGGCTACACCTTC
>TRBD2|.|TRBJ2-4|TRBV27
CAGGTSGRLAKNIQYF
TGTGCCGGAGGGACTAGCGGGAGGCTAGCCAAAAACATTCAGTACTTC
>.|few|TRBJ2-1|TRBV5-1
CASSTQELSSYNEQFF
TGCGCCAGCAGCACCCAGGAGTTAAGCTCCTACAATGAGCAGTTCTTC
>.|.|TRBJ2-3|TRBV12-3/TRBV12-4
CASRTSSFTDTQYF
TGTGCCAGCAGGACTAGTTCGTTCACAGATACGCAGTATTTT
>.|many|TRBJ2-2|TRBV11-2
CASSPEQPPLTGELFF
TGTGCCAGCAGCCCCGAACAGCCCCCTCTCACCGGGGAGCTGTTTTTT
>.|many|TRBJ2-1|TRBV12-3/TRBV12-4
CASRSPYNEQFF
TGTGCCAGCAGGTCACCTTACAATGAGCAGTTCTTC
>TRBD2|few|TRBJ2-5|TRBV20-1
CSAPGLAGYYTETQYF
TGCAGTGCCCCTGGACTAGCTGGGTACTATACGGAAACCCAGTACTTC
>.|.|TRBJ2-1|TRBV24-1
CATSETRGLSDEQFF
TGTGCCACCAGTGAGACTAGGGGGCTAAGCGATGAGCAGTTCTTC
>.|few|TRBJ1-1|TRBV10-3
CAIDGTGTHTEAFF
TGTGCCATTGATGGAACAGGGACTCACACTGAAGCTTTCTTT
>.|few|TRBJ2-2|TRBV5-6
CASSLVQKNTGELFF
TGTGCCAGCAGCTTGGTACAGAAGAACACCGGGGAGCTGTTTTTT
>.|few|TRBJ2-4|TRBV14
CASSQDWGNIQYF
TGTGCCAGCAGCCAAGATTGGGGGAACATTCAGTACTTC
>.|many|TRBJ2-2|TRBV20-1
CSARDLNEVAHTGELFF
TGCAGTGCTAGAGATCTCAACGAGGTAGCCCACACCGGGGAGCTGTTTTTT
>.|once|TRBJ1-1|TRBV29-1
CSVEWGRMSMNTEAFF
TGCAGCGTTGAATGGGGTAGGATGTCTATGAACACTGAAGCTTTCTTT
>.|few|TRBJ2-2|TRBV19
CASNRQGNTGELFF
TGTGCCAGTAATCGCCAGGGGAACACCGGGGAGCTGTTTTTT
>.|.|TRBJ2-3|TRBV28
CASSPRTGKDTQYF
TGTGCCAGCAGTCCCCGTACGGGGAAAGATACGCAGTATTTT
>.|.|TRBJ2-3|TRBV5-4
CASRESYYVDTQYF
TGTGCCAGCAGAGAGTCGTATTATGTAGATACGCAGTATTTT
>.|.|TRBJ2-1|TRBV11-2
CASRLTLNRNEQFF
TGTGCCAGCAGGCTAACTCTTAACAGGAATGAGCAGTTCTTC
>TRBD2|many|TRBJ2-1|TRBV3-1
CASSQDGVAGGFNEQFF
TGTGCCAGCAGCCAAGATGGAGTAGCGGGGGGATTTAATGAGCAGTTCTTC
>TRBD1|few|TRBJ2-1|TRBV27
CASSLLSGTGVNEQFF
TGTGCCAGCAGTTTATTATCCGGGACAGGGGTGAACGAGCAGTTCTTC
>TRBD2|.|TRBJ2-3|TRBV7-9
CASSLSSGSTDTQYF
TGTGCCAGCAGCTTGTCTAGCGGGAGCACAGATACGCAGTATTTT
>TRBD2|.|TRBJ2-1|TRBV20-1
CSATWGREGPYNEQFF
TGCAGTGCTACGTGGGGGCGGGAGGGCCCCTACAATGAGCAGTTCTTC
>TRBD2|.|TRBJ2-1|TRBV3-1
CASSPSSGSFFNEQFF
TGTGCCAGCAGCCCTAGTAGCGGGAGCTTTTTCAATGAGCAGTTCTTC
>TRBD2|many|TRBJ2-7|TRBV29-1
CSVEAIAGGSYEQYF
TGCAGCGTTGAGGCTATAGCGGGAGGCTCCTACGAGCAGTACTTC
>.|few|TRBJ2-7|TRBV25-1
CASSELSPGDEQYF
TGTGCCAGCAGTGAATTGAGCCCTGGGGACGAGCAGTACTTC
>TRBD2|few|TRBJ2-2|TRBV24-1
CATSDSLAADTGELFF
TGTGCCACCAGTGACTCCCTAGCGGCGGACACCGGGGAGCTGTTTTTT
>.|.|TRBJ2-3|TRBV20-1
CSARGTRGRTDTQYF
TGCAGTGCTAGAGGGACAAGGGGTCGCACAGATACGCAGTATTTT
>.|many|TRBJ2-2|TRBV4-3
CASSQDQPNTGELFF
TGCGCCAGCAGCCAAGATCAACCGAACACCGGGGAGCTGTTTTTT